These 20 T cell receptor beta chains originate from one sample sequenced in a study of shared clonotypes between healthy human individuals. Sequenced by immunoSEQ multiplex PCR; TCRdb stores in-frame clones only, minus some. This table has 2 million to 3 million clones, more than 85% appearing once. The sequencing sample was made of naive CD4+ T cells from PBMCs. As to subset: CD45RA+ positively selected. These receptors were obtained from a man aged 18 to 35 in good health. Some clones in this sample may be carry-over from other donors' samples.

The chain recombines TRBV18 with TRBJ1-3; D gene ambiguous. V was trimmed by 6 bases and J by 8 bases, leaving 17 bases between them. The CDR3 covers 14 residues. Germline-derived CDR1 and CDR2 are KGHSH and LQKENI. The CDR3 protein is CASSQPGLVDTIYF. The CDR3 region has the DNA TGTGCCAGCTCGCAACCCGGACTGGTGGACACCATATATTTT.

The CDR3 region is CASSLLTGTGKGYGYTF. CDR3 sequence (DNA): TGTGCCAGCAGCCTCTTGACTGGGACAGGGAAAGGTTATGGCTACACCTTC. This rearrangement joins TRBV9 to TRBJ1-2; 9 nucleotides match TRBD1. CDR3 length equals 17 residues. From germline, CDR1 is SGDLS and CDR2 YYNGEE. The ends lost 4 bases at V and 5 bases at J; junction bases unmatched: 15.

The chain has TRBV28 and TRBJ1-4, with unresolved D. Germline V lookup: CDR1 MDHEN, CDR2 SYDVKM. V lost 6 bases and J lost 8, with 19 bases in between. The CDR3 runs 15 residues. The CDR3 is CASSPGSLSGEKLFF. The DNA of the CDR3 is TGTGCCAGCAGCCCGGGGAGTCTATCGGGGGAAAAACTGTTTTTT. Variable domain in full (rest from reference TRBV28 and TRBJ1-4): DVKVTQSSRYLVKRTGEKVFLECVQDMDHENMFWYRQDPGLGLRLIYFSYDVKMKEKGDIPEGYSVSREKKERFSLILESASTNQTSMYLCASSPGSLSGEKLFFGSGTQLSVL.

The rearrangement links TRBV27 to TRBJ2-5; 8 bases are a match to TRBD1. Germline V gene data show CDR1 as MNHEY and CDR2 as SMNVEV (reference sequence). CDR3 length: 14 amino acids. The J segment lost 5 bases and the V segment lost 6 bases, leaving 8 bases of the junction unmatched. The CDR3 loop is CASRGLTGAETQYF. In nucleotides, the CDR3 is TGTGCCAGCAGGGGACTGACAGGGGCCGAGACCCAGTACTTC.

The V gene is TRBV30, the J gene TRBJ2-1; TRBD1 agrees at 7 bases. Germline assignment: CDR1 GTSNPN and CDR2 SVGIG (reference sequence). This CDR3 spans 15 amino acids. The J segment lost 0 bases and the V segment lost 3 bases, leaving 5 bases of the junction unmatched. CDR3 in DNA: TGTGCCTGGAGGTGGGGACAGCTCTCCTACAATGAGCAGTTCTTC. Translated, it gives CAWRWGQLSYNEQFF. Supplemented by reference TRBV30 and TRBJ2-1, the full variable domain reads SQTIHQWPATLVQPVGSPLSLECTVEGTSNPNLYWYRQAAGRGLQLLFYSVGIGQISSEVPQNLSASRPQDRQFILSSKKLLLSDSGFYLCAWRWGQLSYNEQFFGPGTRLTVL.

The chain carries TRBV5-1 and TRBJ2-7; perhaps TRBD2 as D (6 bases). The V gene's germline CDR1 is SGHRS and CDR2 YFSETQ. There are 12 residues in the CDR3. Trimming cost V 5 bases and J 1 base, with 7 bases left between them. CDR3 loop: CASRGGSYEQYF. CDR3 sequence (DNA): TGCGCCAGCAGGGGGGGATCCTACGAGCAGTACTTC.

This chain uses TRBV28 with TRBJ2-1; unclear D gene. V was shortened by 8 bases and J by 9 bases, with 8 bases between the two germline ends. Germline V gene lookup returns CDR1 MDHEN and CDR2 SYDVKM. This CDR3 has 10 residues. The CDR3 here is CASLGIEQFF. The CDR3 DNA is TGTGCCAGCTTGGGGATTGAGCAGTTCTTC.

The V call is TRBV28, the J call TRBJ2-7; weak D call: TRBD1 (6 bases). V gave up 2 bases and J gave up 3 bases, with 20 bases separating them. Germline V CDR1 and CDR2: MDHEN, SYDVKM. The CDR3 has 17 residues. The CDR3 coding sequence is TGTGCCAGCAGTTTAAGCCCAACTTGGGACACTGGCTACGAGCAGTACTTC. It encodes CASSLSPTWDTGYEQYF.

V usage is TRBV19 and J usage is TRBJ1-5; 7 positions match TRBD1. Per the germline V gene, CDR1 is LNHDA and CDR2 is SQIVND (reference sequence). The CDR3 totals 15 residues. V was pared by 5 bases and J by 3 bases, with 7 bases of the junction left unmatched. The CDR3 protein is CASSARGQPNQPQHF. The CDR3, as DNA: TGTGCCAGTAGTGCCCGGGGACAGCCCAATCAGCCCCAGCATTTT.

The chain links TRBV20-1 to TRBJ1-2; D is perhaps TRBD1 (6 bases). Germline assignment: CDR1 DFQATT and CDR2 SNEGSKA (reference sequence). CDR3 length equals 11 residues. V was trimmed by 6 bases and J by 8 bases, leaving 13 bases between them. The CDR3 sequence: CSAQERGGYTF. The CDR3 nucleotides are TGCAGTGCCCAAGAAAGGGGGGGCTACACCTTC.

The chain links TRBV7-2 to TRBJ2-1; no firm D call. The CDR3 covers 15 residues. The ends were cut back, 1 base at V and 8 bases at J, with 15 bases in the middle. Germline lookup yields CDR1 SGHTA and CDR2 FQGNSA. CDR3 nucleotides: TGTGCCAGCAGCTTAGTGCTAGTTGCATCCCATGAGCAGTTCTTC. Translating it yields CASSLVLVASHEQFF.

This chain uses TRBV28 with TRBJ1-6; D unresolved. Germline V gene lookup returns CDR1 MDHEN and CDR2 SYDVKM. This CDR3 is 16 amino acids long. Deletions cut 3 bases from V and 4 bases from J, with 13 bases between. The CDR3 bases are TGTGCCAGCAGTTTCTGGTCGGGAGAGTATAATTCACCCCTCCACTTT. This gives the protein CASSFWSGEYNSPLHF.

The J gene is TRBJ2-4, the V gene TRBV30; tentatively, D is TRBD2 (7 bases). The V end was cut by 7 bases, the J end by 9 bases, with 19 bases between. This CDR3 region has 13 residues. Germline V gene lookup returns CDR1 GTSNPN and CDR2 SVGIG (reference sequence). The CDR3 region is CALMGGPSGIQYF. CDR3 sequence (DNA): TGTGCCTTGATGGGGGGGCCCTCAGGCATTCAGTACTTC.

The CDR3 bases are TGTGCCAGCAGACCGCTAGCGGGAGCGTCCTACGAGCAGTACTTC. Residues: CASRPLAGASYEQYF. The V and J genes are TRBV28 and TRBJ2-7, with 10 bases that match TRBD2. V gave up 6 bases and J gave up 1 base; unmatched junction bases: 6. The CDR3 has 15 amino acids. Looked up from germline, CDR1 is MDHEN and CDR2 is SYDVKM.

The sample holds a few counts of this clone. This rearrangement joins TRBV28 to TRBJ1-1, with D perhaps matching TRBD1 (6 bases). V was cut by 6 bases and J by 7 bases, with 12 bases left in between. The CDR3 is 12 amino acids. Germline CDR1 reads MDHEN; CDR2 reads SYDVKM. The CDR3 bases are TGTGCCAGCAGCTACGGACAGAATGAAGCTTTCTTT. Translated: CASSYGQNEAFF.

This chain joins TRBV10-3 and TRBJ2-1, with 14 bases fitting TRBD2. Trimming removed 11 bases from V and 7 bases from J; junction bases left unmatched: 7. The germline V gene has CDR1 ENHRY and CDR2 SYGVKD. The CDR3 consists of 14 residues. In DNA, the CDR3 is TGTGCCGTGGGACTAGCGGGAGAGAAGAATGAGCAGTTCTTC. It yields the protein CAVGLAGEKNEQFF.

V is TRBV5-6 and J is TRBJ2-1; possibly TRBD2 for D (7 bases). The CDR3 extends over 14 amino acids. V was pared by 4 bases and J by 10 bases, with 18 bases between. Per the germline V gene, CDR1 is SGHDT and CDR2 is YYEEEE. CDR3 DNA: TGTGCCAGCAGCCCAGACGGGGGGCTGGGGGAGCAGTTCTTC. Its translation is CASSPDGGLGEQFF.

This clone was counted once. The chain links TRBV18 to TRBJ1-1; D is uncertain. Germline V CDR1 and CDR2: KGHSH, LQKENI. The CDR3 sequence is 13 residues long. V dropped 7 bases and J dropped 2 bases, with 11 bases sitting between them. CDR3: CASLRQVNTEAFF. The CDR3, as DNA: TGTGCCAGCTTGCGGCAGGTCAACACTGAAGCTTTCTTT.

The V gene is TRBV4-3, the J gene TRBJ1-3; TRBD1 might be the D (5 bases). V was clipped by 1 base and J by 0 bases, with 16 bases between them. Germline lookup yields CDR1 LGHNA and CDR2 YSLEER. This CDR3 spans 18 amino acids. The CDR3 here is CASSQAPPAGRSGNTIYF. CDR3 bases: TGCGCCAGCAGCCAAGCTCCCCCGGCAGGGCGCTCTGGAAACACCATATATTTT.

The chain has TRBV7-8 and TRBJ2-7, with a tentative D call TRBD1 (6 bases). The CDR3 covers 17 residues. Germline V gene data show CDR1 as SGHVS and CDR2 as FQNEAQ. The V end was cut by 6 bases, the J end by 3 bases, with 24 bases between. The CDR3 protein is CASRDNGQPLENYEQYF. DNA for the CDR3: TGTGCCAGCAGGGATAATGGACAGCCCCTTGAAAACTACGAGCAGTACTTC.